This is a list of T cell receptor beta chains from one sample in a study of T cell responses to AZD1222 COVID-19 vaccine. The assay was immunoSEQ multiplex PCR, and TCRdb's table has in-frame clones only and misses some. The data contain approximately 150,000 clones, about 88% of them singletons. The sample here was peripheral blood, taken on day 0 of AZD1222 vaccination. These receptor sequences come from an adult in good health. Both conserved end residues are part of each CDR3.

J: TRBJ2-3
V: TRBV27
CDR3: CASSFLSGGTDTQYF

J: TRBJ2-5
V: TRBV21-1
CDR3: CASSKVYLRETQYF

J: TRBJ1-5
V: TRBV3-1/TRBV3-2
CDR3: CASSQRGGLQTNQPQHF

J: TRBJ2-5
V: TRBV6-6
CDR3: CASRRNGGPTVQETQYF

J: TRBJ2-1
V: TRBV6-4
CDR3: CASSDETGGYNEQFF

J: TRBJ2-2
V: TRBV7-9
CDR3: CASSSVVGTGELFF

J: TRBJ1-6
V: TRBV5-1
CDR3: CASREGTSSPLHF

J: TRBJ1-1
V: TRBV11-2
CDR3: CASSLVGAGGRYTEAFF

J: TRBJ1-4
V: TRBV6-1
CDR3: CASSEVGGVSNEKLFF

J: TRBJ1-2
V: TRBV11-2
CDR3: CASSLGWGMDGYTF

J: TRBJ1-4
V: TRBV5-1
CDR3: CASSLAGTGDEKLFF

J: TRBJ2-6
V: TRBV19
CDR3: CASSNPGSSGANVLTF

J: TRBJ2-1
V: TRBV7-9
CDR3: CASSLGTSAGEQFF

J: TRBJ1-5
V: TRBV30
CDR3: CAWTKDNQPQHF

J: TRBJ1-1
V: TRBV5-1
CDR3: CASSLVPGIEAFF

J: TRBJ2-5
V: TRBV5-1
CDR3: CASTPGGAGEQETQYF

J: TRBJ1-2
V: TRBV7-2
CDR3: CASSSGQGERGYTF

J: TRBJ2-1
V: TRBV5-1
CDR3: CASSFGTRISYNEQFF